This record concerns one T cell receptor (beta chain) sequence. The target antigen is unknown. The donors were part of the validation cohort of 95 to 150 subjects. That cohort was separate from the first cohort, which comprised 666 subjects. The record originates from a study of cytomegalovirus exposure and HLA in healthy donors. Repertoires were generated with immunoSEQ multiplex PCR, while TCRdb's copy carries only in-frame clones and drops some. Of fewer than 200,000 clones detected, 70% to 90% appear once; the ten largest clones hold about 2.3%. Study results and limitations: Published work reported that the classifier diagnosed cytomegalovirus status with high specificity and sensitivity. Usually a TCR sequence was rare, but some public TCRs were found in many donors. The listing of some 170 TCR beta chains classed them as cytomegalovirus-associated.

Trimming stripped 3 bases from V and 3 bases from J, with 9 bases between. Germline values: CDR1 SGHTS, CDR2 YDEGEE. This CDR3 contains 14 residues. This sequence originates from a woman under 30 in good health and CMV-seronegative. The chain combines TRBV5-8 with TRBJ1-4; TRBD1 might be the D (6 bases). Specimen: PBMCs. CDR3 protein: CASSSDRSNEKLFF. In DNA, the CDR3 is TGTGCCAGCAGCTCGGACAGATCTAATGAAAAACTGTTTTTT.